The next 18 T cell receptor beta chains were all read from a single sample in a study of vaccination effects on CD4 cells after COVID-19. These receptors are not linked to any known antigen. TCRdb's table, derived via immunoSEQ multiplex PCR, lists solely in-frame clones and lacks some. Of tens of thousands of clones in the sample, roughly 70% were seen once. Pools of viral peptides were used by the ViraFEST assay to expand antigen-specific CD4+ T cells ahead of sequencing. The authors isolated CD4+ T cells after ten to eleven days of culture. All vaccine recipients tested negative for nucleocapsid antibodies and had never contracted SARS-CoV-2 infection. The sequences come from CD4+ T cells from PBMCs cultured with HCoV-OC43 spike peptides, collected before COVID-19 vaccination. The subset is: HCoV-OC43 spike overlapping peptide pool stimulation. The source is a human donor who received a COVID-19 vaccine.

The genes are TRBV12-3 or TRBV12-4 and TRBJ1-1, with D uncertain. CDR3 length equals 12 residues. Trimming removed 3 bases from V and 6 bases from J, with 8 bases in between. The CDR3 loop reads CASSLGPSEAFF. The CDR3 nucleotides are TGTGCCAGCAGTTTGGGTCCCTCTGAAGCTTTCTTT.

V gene TRBV7-9 combines with J gene TRBJ2-7; either TRBD1 or TRBD2 may supply D (5 bases each). V was shortened by 5 bases and J by 5 bases, with 22 bases between the two germline ends. This CDR3 contains 16 residues. Looked up from germline, CDR1 is SEHNR and CDR2 is FQNEAQ (reference sequence). The CDR3 sequence is CASSPPLRGAIHEQYF. CDR3 coding DNA: TGTGCCAGCAGCCCTCCCCTCCGGGGCGCCATCCACGAGCAGTACTTC.

This clone was recorded once. J is TRBJ2-4 and V is TRBV19; the D gene is possibly TRBD1 (6 bases). V dropped 4 bases and J dropped 3 bases, with 19 bases sitting between them. This CDR3 contains 17 residues. Germline CDR1 reads LNHDA; CDR2 reads SQIVND (reference sequence). CDR3 in amino acids: CASSNYQGSRDKNIQYF. The CDR3 bases are TGTGCCAGTAGTAACTATCAGGGGAGTCGGGACAAAAACATTCAGTACTTC. Variable domain in full (rest from reference TRBV19 and TRBJ2-4): DGGITQSPKYLFRKEGQNVTLSCEQNLNHDAMYWYRQDPGQGLRLIYYSQIVNDFQKGDIAEGYSVSREKKESFPLTVTSAQKNPTAFYLCASSNYQGSRDKNIQYFGAGTRLSVL.

CDR3 DNA sequence: TGTGCCAGCAGTTCCAGGGTTTATGGCTACACCTTC. Its translation: CASSSRVYGYTF. This chain uses TRBV28 with TRBJ1-2, with D maybe TRBD1 (5 bases). The CDR3 length is 12 residues. Looked up from germline, CDR1 is MDHEN and CDR2 is SYDVKM. With 4 bases removed from V and 5 bases from J, the gap between germline ends came to 8 bases.

The gene calls are TRBV6-5 and TRBJ1-2; perhaps TRBD1 as D (5 bases). This CDR3 spans 14 amino acids. CDR1 and CDR2 (germline): MNHEY, SVGAGI. Trimming removed 7 bases at V and 8 bases at J, with 20 bases between. CDR3 nucleotides: TGTGCCAGCACCTTTAGGTCAGGGCGAGGGGGCTACACCTTC. This sequence encodes CASTFRSGRGGYTF.

This rearrangement joins TRBV2 to TRBJ2-1; possible D gene TRBD1, 5 bases. The ends were cut back, 1 base at V and 7 bases at J, with 11 bases in the middle. Germline V gene sequence: CDR1 SNHLY, CDR2 FYNNEI. The CDR3 sequence is 14 residues long. The CDR3 nucleotides read TGTGCCAGCAGTGAAGGGGGCCCTCGGAATGAGCAGTTCTTC. Its translation is CASSEGGPRNEQFF.

The chain links TRBV9 to TRBJ1-4, with 9 positions matching TRBD1. Trimming removed 4 bases from V and 8 bases from J; junction bases left unmatched: 9. The CDR3 has 15 residues. Per the germline V gene, CDR1 is SGDLS and CDR2 is YYNGEE. CDR3 coding DNA: TGTGCCAGCAGCCCTATGACAGGGGGGCCCGAAAAACTGTTTTTT. Its protein is CASSPMTGGPEKLFF.

CDR3 in amino acids: CASSARMVTEQYF. In DNA, the CDR3 is TGTGCCAGCAGCGCCCGGATGGTTACCGAGCAGTACTTC. The chain carries TRBV9 and TRBJ2-7; D remains unclear. The ends were cut back, 3 bases at V and 6 bases at J, with 13 bases in the middle. Per the germline V gene, CDR1 is SGDLS and CDR2 is YYNGEE. This CDR3 comprises 13 residues.

The rearrangement joins TRBV30 to TRBJ1-1; D is ambiguous. The CDR3 consists of 12 residues. Germline lookup yields CDR1 GTSNPN and CDR2 SVGIG (reference sequence). Trimming stripped 4 bases from V and 7 bases from J, with 13 bases between. The CDR3: CAWMRVSSEAFF. As DNA, the CDR3 is TGTGCCTGGATGCGGGTTTCAAGTGAAGCTTTCTTT.

The CDR3 nucleotides read TGTGCCACCAGTGAGGGACAGGAATACAATGAGCAGTTCTTC. Its translation: CATSEGQEYNEQFF. The J gene is TRBJ2-1, the V gene TRBV24-1; TRBD1 matches at 8 bases. This CDR3 is built from 14 residues. Losses at the gene ends were 4 bases for V and 4 bases for J; bases not matched to a gene: 2. Germline V gene data show CDR1 as KGHDR and CDR2 as SFDVKD.

The rearrangement links TRBV7-3 to TRBJ2-1; 10 bases fit TRBD2. V was clipped by 4 bases and J by 9 bases; unmatched bases: 9. The CDR3 runs 15 residues. Germline CDR1 is SGHTA and CDR2 is FQGTGA. CDR3: CASSSSGGSRFEQFF. The CDR3 DNA sequence: TGTGCCAGCAGCTCTAGCGGGGGAAGCAGGTTTGAGCAGTTCTTC.

V gene TRBV5-4 combines with J gene TRBJ2-6, with 7 bases lining up with TRBD1. The CDR3 spans 16 residues. Germline lookup yields CDR1 SGHNT and CDR2 YYREEE (reference sequence). Trimming cost V 2 bases and J 3 bases; bases outside gene matches: 5. CDR3 in amino acids: CASSLGQGVGANVLTF. CDR3 bases: TGTGCCAGCAGCTTAGGCCAGGGGGTTGGGGCCAACGTCCTGACTTTC.

This clone was found a few times. The chain carries TRBV5-1 and TRBJ1-1; TRBD1 aligns across 7 bases. Germline values: CDR1 SGHRS, CDR2 YFSETQ. J lost 9 bases, V lost 3 bases, and 8 bases had no gene match. This CDR3 has 13 amino acids. CDR3 sequence reads: CASSSSGQRQAFF. DNA of the CDR3: TGCGCCAGCAGCTCCTCGGGACAGAGGCAAGCTTTCTTT. The complete variable domain, with remaining parts taken from reference TRBV5-1 and TRBJ1-1, reads KAGVTQTPRYLIKTRGQQVTLSCSPISGHRSVSWYQQTPGQGLQFLFEYFSETQRNKGNFPGRFSGRQFSNSRSEMNVSTLELGDSALYLCASSSSGQRQAFFGQGTRLTVV.

This clone was observed a single time. The chain carries TRBV3-1 (or the pseudogene TRBV3-2) and TRBJ2-2, with D possibly being TRBD1 (6 bases). The V end was cut by 6 bases, the J end by 7 bases, with 15 bases between. The CDR3 consists of 14 residues. Looked up from germline, CDR1 is LGHDT and CDR2 is YNNKEL (reference sequence). The CDR3 nucleotides are TGTGCCAGCAGTAGGTGGGACAAGGGCGGGGAGCTGTTTTTT. This sequence encodes CASSRWDKGGELFF.

The CDR3 reads CASSVVVEQFF. CDR3 in DNA: TGTGCCAGCAGCGTAGTGGTTGAGCAGTTCTTC. The chain employs TRBV7-2 and TRBJ2-1; D gene uncertain. Germline values: CDR1 SGHTA, CDR2 FQGNSA. This CDR3 has 11 amino acids. V was pared by 5 bases and J by 9 bases, with 8 bases between.

This clone was recorded a few times. The J gene is TRBJ1-2, the V gene TRBV12-3 or TRBV12-4; D is unresolved. CDR3 length: 12 residues. Trimming cost V 5 bases and J 4 bases, with 8 bases left between them. Here the CDR3 reads CASSGVGYGYTF. The DNA of the CDR3 is TGTGCCAGCAGTGGGGTGGGCTATGGCTACACCTTC.

V is TRBV7-8 and J is TRBJ2-3, with no clear D. Looked up from germline, CDR1 is SGHVS and CDR2 is FQNEAQ. CDR3 length: 15 residues. V lost 1 base, J lost 0 bases, and 8 bases lay in between. The CDR3 DNA follows: TGTGCCAGCAGCTTAGATGTGGGAAGCACAGATACGCAGTATTTT. It yields the protein CASSLDVGSTDTQYF. The full variable domain, with the rest looked up from reference TRBV7-8 and TRBJ2-3, is GAGVSQSPRYKVAKRGQDVALRCDPISGHVSLFWYQQALGQGPEFLTYFQNEAQLDKSGLPSDRFFAERPEGSVSTLKIQRTQQEDSAVYLCASSLDVGSTDTQYFGPGTRLTVL.

This chain links TRBV30 with TRBJ1-5; D is uncertain. The CDR3 loop spans 14 amino acids. The V and J ends lost 1 base and 0 bases respectively, with 7 bases between them. Germline lookup yields CDR1 GTSNPN and CDR2 SVGIG (reference sequence). CDR3 nucleotide sequence: TGTGCCTGGAGTGGAGGGAATAGCAATCAGCCCCAGCATTTT. As protein: CAWSGGNSNQPQHF. The full variable domain, completed using reference TRBV30 and TRBJ1-5, is SQTIHQWPATLVQPVGSPLSLECTVEGTSNPNLYWYRQAAGRGLQLLFYSVGIGQISSEVPQNLSASRPQDRQFILSSKKLLLSDSGFYLCAWSGGNSNQPQHFGDGTRLSIL.